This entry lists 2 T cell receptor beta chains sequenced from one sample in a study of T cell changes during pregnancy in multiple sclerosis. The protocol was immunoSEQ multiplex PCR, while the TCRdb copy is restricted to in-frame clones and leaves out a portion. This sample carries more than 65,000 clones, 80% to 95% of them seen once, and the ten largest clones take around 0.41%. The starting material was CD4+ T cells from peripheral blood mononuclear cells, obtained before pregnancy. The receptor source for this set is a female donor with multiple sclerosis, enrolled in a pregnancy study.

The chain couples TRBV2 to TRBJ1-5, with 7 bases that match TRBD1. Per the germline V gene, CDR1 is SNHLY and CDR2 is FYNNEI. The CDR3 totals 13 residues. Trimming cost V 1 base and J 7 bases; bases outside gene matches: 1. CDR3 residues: CASSEGTGQPQHF. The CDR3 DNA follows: TGTGCCAGCAGTGAAGGGACAGGCCAGCCCCAGCATTTT.

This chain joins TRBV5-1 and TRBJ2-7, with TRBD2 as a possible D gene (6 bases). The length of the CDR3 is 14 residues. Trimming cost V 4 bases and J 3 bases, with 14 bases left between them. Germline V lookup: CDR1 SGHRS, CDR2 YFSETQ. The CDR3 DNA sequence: TGCGCCAGCAGCGGCGAGACTAGAAACTACGAGCAGTACTTC. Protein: CASSGETRNYEQYF.